One sample yielded the 10 T cell receptor beta chains listed below, sequenced in a study of blood T cell repertoires in COVID-19. Method: immunoSEQ multiplex PCR; TCRdb's copy keeps in-frame clones and lacks some. The table includes more than 70,000 clones, around three quarters detected once. Material: peripheral blood. The receptors come from a woman aged 70 to 79 with acute or convalescent COVID-19.

This clone was seen more than once but under ten times. The chain joins TRBV6-5 to TRBJ2-7; TRBD2 aligns across 7 bases. There are 16 residues in the CDR3. CDR1 is MNHEY, CDR2 SVGAGI, per germline. J lost 10 bases, V lost 0 bases, and 15 bases had no gene match. The CDR3 is CASSYSSVIGGGNQYF. The CDR3 DNA follows: TGTGCCAGCAGTTACTCGAGTGTAATCGGCGGGGGAAACCAGTACTTC.

The chain joins TRBV6-9 to TRBJ2-1; D is possibly TRBD2 (7 bases). The CDR3 consists of 14 residues. The V end was cut by 0 bases, the J end by 8 bases, with 11 bases between. Germline V gives CDR1 MNHGY, CDR2 SVAAGI. The CDR3 DNA reads TGTGCCAGCAGTTATTCATCGGGGGGCCATGAGCAGTTCTTC. Its translation: CASSYSSGGHEQFF.

V gene TRBV28 combines with J gene TRBJ2-3, with D hard to call. The CDR3 sequence is 15 residues long. V dropped 4 bases and J dropped 0 bases, with 11 bases sitting between them. The germline V gene encodes CDR1 MDHEN and CDR2 SYDVKM. CDR3 protein: CASSSYTRSTDTQYF. DNA of the CDR3: TGTGCCAGCAGTTCTTACACCCGAAGCACAGATACGCAGTATTTT.

V gene TRBV28 combines with J gene TRBJ2-1; 8 bases are a match to TRBD2. Germline CDR1 reads MDHEN; CDR2 reads SYDVKM. The junction had 20 bases not matched to a gene; V was cut back by 7 bases and J by 9 bases. The CDR3 loop spans 17 amino acids. In DNA, the CDR3 is TGTGCCAGCAAGGGGAGCTTGGGGAGCGGGAGATTTCCTGAGCAGTTCTTC. It encodes CASKGSLGSGRFPEQFF. Looking up the rest from reference TRBV28 and TRBJ2-1 gives the full variable domain: DVKVTQSSRYLVKRTGEKVFLECVQDMDHENMFWYRQDPGLGLRLIYFSYDVKMKEKGDIPEGYSVSREKKERFSLILESASTNQTSMYLCASKGSLGSGRFPEQFFGPGTRLTVL.

The V gene is TRBV29-1, the J gene TRBJ2-2, with a tentative D call TRBD2 (6 bases). The germline V and J ends were trimmed by 3 bases and 4 bases, with 9 bases remaining between them. Germline lookup yields CDR1 SQVTM and CDR2 ANQGSEA. The length of the CDR3 is 13 residues. CDR3 in DNA: TGCAGCGTTGAGCGGGACCTCACCGGGGAGCTGTTTTTT. This translates into CSVERDLTGELFF.

This chain connects TRBV30 to TRBJ2-7, with D tentatively TRBD2 (5 bases). Trimming shortened V by 1 base and J by 7 bases, and 11 bases separated the two germline ends. This CDR3 contains 12 residues. Germline CDR1 and CDR2: GTSNPN and SVGIG (reference sequence). The CDR3 is CAWSELGVEQYF. The CDR3 DNA follows: TGTGCCTGGAGTGAACTAGGCGTTGAGCAGTACTTC.

This clone has a handful of counts. The chain carries TRBV7-2 and TRBJ2-5, with a possible D match to TRBD2 (6 bases). Germline V gives CDR1 SGHTA, CDR2 FQGNSA. V was clipped by 1 base and J by 9 bases, with 15 bases between them. The CDR3 loop spans 14 amino acids. For the CDR3, the DNA is TGTGCCAGCAGCTTAGAGGCTCGAGGGAGGTCCCAGTACTTC. Translating it yields CASSLEARGRSQYF.

The genes are TRBV27 and TRBJ1-1, with a possible D match to TRBD1 (5 bases). CDR3 size: 14 residues. Germline V gene data show CDR1 as MNHEY and CDR2 as SMNVEV (reference sequence). V was shortened by 3 bases and J by 1 base, with 9 bases between the two germline ends. CDR3 coding DNA: TGTGCCAGCAGTTTCCACGGACAGAACACTGAAGCTTTCTTT. The encoded protein is CASSFHGQNTEAFF.

The chain joins TRBV30 to TRBJ1-1; D perhaps matches TRBD1 (6 bases). The germline V and J ends were trimmed by 5 bases and 1 base, with 11 bases remaining between them. The CDR3 is 13 residues long. Germline CDR1 and CDR2: GTSNPN and SVGIG (reference sequence). DNA for the CDR3: TGTGCCTGGGAGGGGGGGCGGAACACTGAAGCTTTCTTT. Its translation is CAWEGGRNTEAFF.

The V and J genes are TRBV5-1 and TRBJ1-6; D unresolved. The V end lost 0 bases, the J end lost 0 bases, and 10 bases lay between the germline ends. CDR1 and CDR2 from the germline V gene are SGHRS and YFSETQ. CDR3 length: 17 residues. Here the CDR3 reads CASSLVSTGSYNSPLHF. In DNA, the CDR3 is TGCGCCAGCAGCTTGGTCTCCACGGGCTCCTATAATTCACCCCTCCACTTT. The full variable domain, in which reference TRBV5-1 and TRBJ1-6 provide the parts outside the CDR3, is KAGVTQTPRYLIKTRGQQVTLSCSPISGHRSVSWYQQTPGQGLQFLFEYFSETQRNKGNFPGRFSGRQFSNSRSEMNVSTLELGDSALYLCASSLVSTGSYNSPLHFGNGTRLTVT.